A selection of T cell receptor beta chains follows, all from one sample in a study of shared T cell receptors in the human thymus. The repertoire was sequenced with immunoSEQ multiplex PCR; TCRdb's copy has only in-frame clones and lacks some. The data show roughly 700,000 clones, 88% seen once. These sequences were also reported in another study, on human thymus T cells.

What was sequenced was thymocytes. The receptors come from a boy in the first two years of life with a congenital heart defect. CDR3s include the opening cysteine and the closing phenylalanine or tryptophan.

v_call cdr3_length cdr3_aa
TRBV4-3 15 CASSRGGQGLGEQYF
TRBV7-2 16 CASGNLAGGLYNEQFF
TRBV14 17 CASSHQRGGMNTGELFF
TRBV7-2 15 CASSYHPTENYGYTF
TRBV10-3 14 CAISDRTGGQPQHF
TRBV10-2 15 CASSGTSGSVDEQYF
TRBV4-3 15 CASSQHRGQGYGYTF
TRBV5-1 16 CASSWRLGQLLYGYTF
TRBV7-9 16 CASSLDVLAPSYEQYF
TRBV4-1 17 CASRRALAGGPLETQYF
TRBV4-3 15 CASSQDRQGADEQYF
TRBV6-1 18 CASSGLAGGPPIQETQYF
TRBV27 11 CASSKINEQFF
TRBV4-2 15 CASSQRVREQETQYF
TRBV7-9 11 CASSLVAESYF
TRBV2 13 CASRDDRTYEQYF
TRBV27 17 CASSFLLAGSLTDTQYF